The 18 T cell receptor beta chains below come from one sample, sequenced in a study of shared clonotypes between healthy human individuals. Profiling relied on immunoSEQ multiplex PCR, and the TCRdb table lists in-frame clones only, not all of them. The sample lists approximately 640,000 clones, more than 70% occurring once. Input material: memory CD4+ T cells sorted from blood. Regarding subset: CD45RA-negative fraction. Source of these receptors: a woman between 25 and 40 years old in good health.

The rearrangement links TRBV5-1 to TRBJ2-7; no reliable D call. V lost 4 bases and J 1 base, leaving 12 bases between the germline ends. The CDR3 runs 14 residues. Germline assignment: CDR1 SGHRS and CDR2 YFSETQ. The CDR3 is CASSRMGGSYEQYF. The CDR3, as DNA: TGCGCCAGCAGCCGGATGGGTGGGTCCTACGAGCAGTACTTC.

The V call is TRBV27, the J call TRBJ1-5, with 8 nucleotides matching TRBD1. The CDR3 has 17 amino acids. J gave up 0 bases and V 6 bases, and 10 bases lay outside the gene matches. Per the germline V gene, CDR1 is MNHEY and CDR2 is SMNVEV (reference sequence). CDR3 region: CASRTDRGSNSNQPQHF. The CDR3 nucleotides are TGTGCCAGCAGGACAGACAGGGGTTCCAATAGCAATCAGCCCCAGCATTTT.

This chain links TRBV30 with TRBJ2-1; 10 bases map to TRBD2. This CDR3 comprises 14 residues. Germline trimming cut 4 bases from V and 7 bases from J; bases unmatched to any gene: 7. Germline V gene lookup returns CDR1 GTSNPN and CDR2 SVGIG (reference sequence). CDR3 amino acids: CAWKKREGLNEQFF. For the CDR3, the DNA is TGTGCCTGGAAGAAGCGGGAGGGATTGAATGAGCAGTTCTTC.

A remark on this clone: Other DNA sequences in this sample translate to the same CDR3. J is TRBJ1-1 and V is TRBV28; D not certain. The ends were cut back, 4 bases at V and 0 bases at J, with 12 bases in the middle. Germline CDR1 MDHEN, CDR2 SYDVKM. CDR3 size: 15 residues. CDR3 DNA: TGTGCCAGCAGTTCCCCTACGACGGTGAACACTGAAGCTTTCTTT. Its protein is CASSSPTTVNTEAFF.

The chain joins TRBV6-5 to TRBJ2-7, with D hard to call. The CDR3 spans 12 residues. Germline V gene sequence: CDR1 MNHEY, CDR2 SVGAGI. The V and J ends lost 10 bases and 0 bases respectively, with 10 bases between them. CDR3 region: CATGQYSYEQYF. The CDR3 DNA sequence: TGTGCCACTGGGCAGTACTCCTACGAGCAGTACTTC.

This clone was seen a handful of times. The V and J genes are TRBV5-1 and TRBJ2-1, with TRBD1 matching 7 bases. V gave up 4 bases and J gave up 3 bases; unmatched junction bases: 7. This CDR3 contains 15 residues. CDR1 and CDR2 (germline): SGHRS, YFSETQ. The CDR3 protein is CASSTGQTYYNEQFF. The DNA of the CDR3 is TGCGCCAGCAGCACGGGACAGACTTACTACAATGAGCAGTTCTTC.

The chain joins TRBV4-1 to TRBJ1-1; no definite D call. Trimming took 2 bases from V and 1 from J, leaving 5 bases between them. Germline lookup yields CDR1 MGHRA and CDR2 YSYEKL. The CDR3 has 13 residues. CDR3 nucleotides: TGCGCCAGCAGCCAACAGCGGAACACTGAAGCTTTCTTT. Protein sequence: CASSQQRNTEAFF.

The chain has TRBV2 and TRBJ2-7; 9 nucleotides match TRBD1. The CDR3 is 14 amino acids. Per the germline V gene, CDR1 is SNHLY and CDR2 is FYNNEI. Trimming took 6 bases from V and 3 from J; bases not matched to a gene: 6. The CDR3 DNA is TGTGCCAGCAGGATACAGGGGGCCAGCTACGAGCAGTACTTC. Encoded protein: CASRIQGASYEQYF.

The rearrangement joins TRBV5-4 to TRBJ2-1; 9 bases fit TRBD2. This CDR3 is 14 amino acids long. Germline-derived CDR1 and CDR2 are SGHNT and YYREEE (reference sequence). After removal of 4 bases from V and 5 bases from J, the junction contained 4 bases not matched to a gene. The CDR3 DNA reads as TGTGCCAGCAGCCCCCGACTAGCGGACAATGAGCAGTTCTTC. This translates into CASSPRLADNEQFF.

V is TRBV27 and J is TRBJ1-2; D unclear. V shed 3 bases and J shed 2 bases, with 7 bases lying between them. Germline V CDR1 and CDR2: MNHEY, SMNVEV (reference sequence). The CDR3 sequence is 13 residues long. The CDR3 DNA reads TGTGCCAGCAGTTTGTCACAGAACTATGGCTACACCTTC. The encoded protein is CASSLSQNYGYTF.

The chain joins TRBV19 to TRBJ2-3; D call uncertain. Germline loops: CDR1 LNHDA, CDR2 SQIVND (reference sequence). Trimming pared 3 bases from V and 5 bases from J, leaving 6 bases between. The CDR3 length is 12 residues. The CDR3 nucleotides read TGTGCCAGTAGTATGTGGGGAGATACGCAGTATTTT. Protein: CASSMWGDTQYF.

CDR3 DNA sequence: TGCGCCAGCAGCCACCAGAGACTGGATCGGGGTGATACGCAGTATTTT. Translated, it gives CASSHQRLDRGDTQYF. The rearrangement uses TRBV4-1 and TRBJ2-3; possible D gene TRBD2, 5 bases. Looked up from germline, CDR1 is MGHRA and CDR2 is YSYEKL. The CDR3 consists of 16 residues. V lost 3 bases and J 6 bases, leaving 19 bases between the germline ends.

This clone has a handful of counts. The chain carries TRBV5-4 and TRBJ1-5; D is perhaps TRBD1 (5 bases). Germline CDR1 reads SGHNT; CDR2 reads YYREEE (reference sequence). The CDR3 runs 16 residues. Trimming took 0 bases from V and 4 from J, leaving 14 bases between them. The CDR3 spells CASSLGGAGSNQPQHF. The CDR3 DNA reads TGTGCCAGCAGCTTGGGAGGGGCAGGATCAAATCAGCCCCAGCATTTT.

Only a few counts were recorded for this clone. The CDR3 here is CASSLGALSPNEQFF. The CDR3 DNA reads as TGTGCCAGCAGCTTAGGTGCCCTAAGTCCCAATGAGCAGTTCTTC. This sequence joins TRBV7-2 and TRBJ2-1; D is unclear. Germline assignment: CDR1 SGHTA and CDR2 FQGNSA. The ends were cut back, 1 base at V and 6 bases at J, with 13 bases in the middle. CDR3 length: 15 amino acids.

This chain uses TRBV5-4 with TRBJ2-7, with D hard to call. Germline loops: CDR1 SGHNT, CDR2 YYREEE (reference sequence). This CDR3 spans 14 amino acids. The V end lost 0 bases, the J end lost 3 bases, and 10 bases lay between the germline ends. The CDR3: CASSLALSSYEQYF. The CDR3 DNA follows: TGTGCCAGCAGCTTGGCCCTATCGAGCTACGAGCAGTACTTC.

This chain links TRBV5-1 with TRBJ1-2; D unresolved. The V gene's germline CDR1 is SGHRS and CDR2 YFSETQ. There are 14 residues in the CDR3. The V and J ends lost 0 bases and 6 bases respectively, with 12 bases between them. The chain's CDR3 is CASSLAGPSHGYTF. In DNA, the CDR3 is TGCGCCAGCAGCTTGGCCGGACCGAGTCATGGCTACACCTTC.

In its sample, this clone was seen many times. The same CDR3 can be traced to other DNA sequences in this sample. The chain is built from TRBV11-2 and TRBJ2-1; 12 nucleotides match TRBD2. Germline CDR1 is SGHAT and CDR2 is FQNNGV. Trimming took 3 bases from V and 5 from J; bases not matched to a gene: 2. This CDR3 region has 15 residues. CDR3 DNA: TGTGCCAGCAGCTTGAGGACTAGCGGGAACAATGAGCAGTTCTTC. Translating it yields CASSLRTSGNNEQFF.

This rearrangement joins TRBV19 to TRBJ2-5; D uncertain. V was cut by 8 bases and J by 2 bases, with 9 bases left in between. The CDR3 contains 12 residues. Germline V gives CDR1 LNHDA, CDR2 SQIVND (reference sequence). In nucleotides, the CDR3 is TGTGCCAGTGGACGGCAACAAGAGACCCAGTACTTC. This encodes CASGRQQETQYF.